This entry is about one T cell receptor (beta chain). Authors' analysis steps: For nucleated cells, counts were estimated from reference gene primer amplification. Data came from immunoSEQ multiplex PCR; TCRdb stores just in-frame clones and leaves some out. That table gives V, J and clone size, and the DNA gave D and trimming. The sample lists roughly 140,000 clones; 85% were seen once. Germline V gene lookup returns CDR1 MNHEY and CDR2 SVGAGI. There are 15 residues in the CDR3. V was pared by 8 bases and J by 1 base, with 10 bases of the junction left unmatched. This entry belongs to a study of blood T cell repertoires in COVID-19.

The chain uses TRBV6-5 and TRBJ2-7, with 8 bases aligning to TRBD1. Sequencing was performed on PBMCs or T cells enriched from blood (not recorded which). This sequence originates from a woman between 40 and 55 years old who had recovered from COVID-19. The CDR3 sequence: CASLDSGTGSYEQYF. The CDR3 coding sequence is TGTGCCAGCCTAGACTCTGGGACAGGATCCTACGAGCAGTACTTC.